The table lists the clone carrying this T cell receptor beta chain with many counts. The CDR3 runs 14 residues. CDR1 is MNHEY, CDR2 SVGAGI, per germline. With 7 bases removed from V and 7 bases from J, the gap between germline ends came to 16 bases. TCRdb redid the calling of the RT-PCR reads with MiXCR, one entry per CDR3 protein. The data hold about 680,000 distinct CDR3 sequences, with 11% to 15% observed a single time. This TCR was sampled from a female donor in good health, serving as a healthy control. Sequenced material: memory CD4+ T cells from blood. This chain connects TRBV6-5 to TRBJ1-4, with D tentatively TRBD1 (5 bases). In nucleotides, the CDR3 is TGTGCCAGCAAAGACAGCTCAAAGGGTGAAAAACTGTTTTTT. It yields the protein CASKDSSKGEKLFF.